The 22 T cell receptor beta chains below come from one sample, sequenced in a study of T cells expressing NK-cell markers. Reprocessing the 5' RACE reads, TCRdb reports a single entry for every CDR3 protein and omits DNA. The sample table includes 440,000 or so distinct CDR3 sequences. Sequencing was carried out using blood T cells: a sorted CD56 or NKG2C T cell subset, CD4+ or CD8+ T cells, or bulk PBMC T cells (not recorded which). The receptors shown here come from a woman between 18 and 70 years old in good health.

The chain has TRBV5-1 and TRBJ2-3; lacking DNA, the TRBD1 call made by TCRdb goes unchecked. This CDR3 spans 14 amino acids. Germline V gene lookup returns CDR1 SGHRS and CDR2 YFSETQ. The CDR3 spells CASTPPGNPDTQYF. Looking up the rest from reference TRBV5-1 and TRBJ2-3 gives the full variable domain: KAGVTQTPRYLIKTRGQQVTLSCSPISGHRSVSWYQQTPGQGLQFLFEYFSETQRNKGNFPGRFSGRQFSNSRSEMNVSTLELGDSALYLCASTPPGNPDTQYFGPGTRLTVL.

This sequence joins TRBV5-1 and TRBJ2-7; TCRdb's D call of TRBD2 is untestable without DNA. The CDR3 runs 14 residues. Per the germline V gene, CDR1 is SGHRS and CDR2 is YFSETQ. CDR3 in amino acids: CASSGPSANYEQYF.

The J gene is TRBJ2-1, the V gene TRBV12-3 or TRBV12-4; the TRBD2 assignment by TCRdb is unverifiable without DNA. This CDR3 region has 15 residues. The CDR3 loop is CASRIGLAENNEQFF.

V gene TRBV18 combines with J gene TRBJ2-5. Germline V gene data show CDR1 as KGHSH and CDR2 as LQKENI. The length of the CDR3 is 13 residues. This CDR3 reads CASSPELRETQYF.

The chain uses TRBV12-3 or TRBV12-4 and TRBJ1-2. The CDR3 is 12 amino acids. The CDR3 spells CASRVFGYGYTF.

This rearrangement joins TRBV28 to TRBJ2-7; TCRdb's D gene call, TRBD2, goes unchecked for lack of DNA. Germline CDR1 MDHEN, CDR2 SYDVKM. There are 17 residues in the CDR3. CDR3 region: CASSFIAGLAGKNEQYF.

The J gene is TRBJ1-2, the V gene TRBV20-1; TCRdb lists TRBD1, though no DNA is available to test this call. The length of the CDR3 is 16 residues. CDR1 is DFQATT, CDR2 SNEGSKA, per germline (reference sequence). The CDR3 sequence: CSARVVYGGGNYGYTF.

The genes are TRBV20-1 and TRBJ2-7. From germline, CDR1 is DFQATT and CDR2 SNEGSKA (reference sequence). The CDR3 covers 13 residues. CDR3 residues: CSAILTRSYEQYF.

The gene calls are TRBV10-3 and TRBJ1-6; TCRdb returns TRBD1, unconfirmable since there is no DNA. CDR3 length: 12 residues. Germline CDR1 ENHRY, CDR2 SYGVKD. CDR3 amino acids: CAISTGNSPLHF.

V gene TRBV4-2 combines with J gene TRBJ2-1; TCRdb gives TRBD2 as the D gene, but with no DNA this cannot be confirmed. Per the germline V gene, CDR1 is LGHNA and CDR2 is YNFKEQ. The CDR3 loop spans 16 amino acids. The CDR3 here is CASSPRASGGGDEQFF.

The chain is built from TRBV5-4 and TRBJ2-1; TCRdb returns TRBD2, unconfirmable since there is no DNA. CDR3 length: 15 amino acids. Per germline, CDR1 SGHNT and CDR2 YYREEE (reference sequence). The CDR3: CASSLLARDLNEQFF. The whole variable domain, remainder taken from reference TRBV5-4 and TRBJ2-1, is ETGVTQSPTHLIKTRGQQVTLRCSSQSGHNTVSWYQQALGQGPQFIFQYYREEENGRGNFPPRFSGLQFPNYSSELNVNALELDDSALYLCASSLLARDLNEQFFGPGTRLTVL.

The gene calls are TRBV4-3 and TRBJ1-4; TCRdb's D gene call, TRBD1, goes unchecked for lack of DNA. The CDR3 has 17 amino acids. Germline V gene sequence: CDR1 LGHNA, CDR2 YSLEER. CDR3 residues: CASSQVPQFATNEKLFF.

The J gene is TRBJ1-1, the V gene TRBV20-1; checking the TCRdb D call of TRBD1 is not possible without DNA. Germline assignment: CDR1 DFQATT and CDR2 SNEGSKA (reference sequence). There are 15 residues in the CDR3. CDR3 amino acids: CSATPWTAMNTEAFF.

The V and J genes are TRBV6-1 and TRBJ2-3; the D call of TRBD2 rests on TCRdb alone, since no DNA is present to check it. The length of the CDR3 is 15 residues. CDR1 is MNHNS, CDR2 SASEGT, per germline. The CDR3: CASRTGLAYTDTQYF.

The chain carries TRBV12-3 or TRBV12-4 and TRBJ2-1; checking the TCRdb D call of TRBD1 is not possible without DNA. This CDR3 spans 14 amino acids. CDR3 protein: CASRPGGSRDEQFF.

The rearrangement uses TRBV7-2 and TRBJ2-7; TCRdb indicates TRBD1, and absent DNA this call remains unverified. The CDR3 length is 15 residues. In germline, CDR1 is SGHTA, CDR2 FQGNSA. Here the CDR3 reads CASSRYTGDLYEQYF. Full variable domain (outside the CDR3, taken from reference TRBV7-2 and TRBJ2-7): GAGVSQSPSNKVTEKGKDVELRCDPISGHTALYWYRQSLGQGLEFLIYFQGNSAPDKSGLPSDRFSAERTGGSVSTLTIQRTQQEDSAVYLCASSRYTGDLYEQYFGPGTRLTVT.

The V and J genes are TRBV4-2 and TRBJ2-3; the D call of TRBD1 rests on TCRdb alone, since no DNA is present to check it. Germline V lookup: CDR1 LGHNA, CDR2 YNFKEQ. CDR3 length equals 14 residues. This CDR3 reads CASSWAPGEDTQYF.

The chain uses TRBV24-1 and TRBJ1-2; TCRdb gives TRBD1 as the D gene, but with no DNA this cannot be confirmed. Looked up from germline, CDR1 is KGHDR and CDR2 is SFDVKD. There are 14 residues in the CDR3. The CDR3 sequence: CATSDLTGGAGYTF.

The genes are TRBV4-1 and TRBJ2-5; TCRdb proposes TRBD2, but this gene call is untestable without DNA. The CDR3 is made up of 15 amino acids. Germline V gives CDR1 MGHRA, CDR2 YSYEKL. CDR3 loop: CASSQEGLARETQYF.

The J gene is TRBJ2-5, the V gene TRBV20-1; TCRdb outputs TRBD2, but without DNA this stays unchecked. This CDR3 is built from 11 residues. The germline V gene has CDR1 DFQATT and CDR2 SNEGSKA (reference sequence). The CDR3 here is CSARTTGTQYF.

The rearrangement links TRBV6-5 to TRBJ2-1. CDR1 MNHEY and CDR2 SVGAGI come from the germline V gene. This CDR3 is built from 16 residues. CDR3 residues: CASSYSGPSSYNEQFF.

CDR3: CSDRQKRTDTQYF. The chain has TRBV29-1 and TRBJ2-3. The germline CDR1 and CDR2 sequences are SQVTM and ANQGSEA. This CDR3 contains 13 residues.